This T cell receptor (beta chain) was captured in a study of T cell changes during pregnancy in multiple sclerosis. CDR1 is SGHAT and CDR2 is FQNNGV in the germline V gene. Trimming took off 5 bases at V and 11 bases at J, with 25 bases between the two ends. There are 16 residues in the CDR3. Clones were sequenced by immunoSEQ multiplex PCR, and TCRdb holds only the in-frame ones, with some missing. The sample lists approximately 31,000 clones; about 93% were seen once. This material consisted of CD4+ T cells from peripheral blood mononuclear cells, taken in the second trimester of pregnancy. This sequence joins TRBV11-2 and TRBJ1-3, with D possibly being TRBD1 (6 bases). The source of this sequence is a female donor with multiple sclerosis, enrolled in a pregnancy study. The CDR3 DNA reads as TGTGCCAGCAGCCCCCTCCGGGGGGCGGTCCTTGGCGCCATATATTTT. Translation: CASSPLRGAVLGAIYF.